The source of this T cell receptor (beta chain) is a study of blood T cell repertoires in COVID-19. Turning to the study itself: Acute and convalescent COVID-19 specimens originated in the United States, Italy and Spain. T cells, B-cell-depleted T cells, or PBMCs provided the cDNA or gDNA that served as material.

Sequencing used immunoSEQ multiplex PCR; TCRdb keeps in-frame clones, though not all of them. The sample holds 60,000 to 85,000 clones, approximately 81% seen once. Trimming pared 4 bases from V and 6 bases from J, leaving 10 bases between. Germline CDR1 SNHLY, CDR2 FYNNEI. The CDR3 runs 13 residues. The specimen sequenced was peripheral blood. The receptor's source is a woman aged 55 to 70 with acute or convalescent COVID-19. The rearrangement joins TRBV2 to TRBJ1-5; D remains unclear. CDR3 protein: CASSGEASQPQHF. CDR3 in DNA: TGTGCCAGCAGTGGGGAGGCGAGTCAGCCCCAGCATTTT. Full variable domain (remainder filled in from reference TRBV2 and TRBJ1-5): EPEVTQTPSHQVTQMGQEVILRCVPISNHLYFYWYRQILGQKVEFLVSFYNNEISEKSEIFDDQFSVERPDGSNFTLKIRSTKLEDSAMYFCASSGEASQPQHFGDGTRLSIL.